These 15 T cell receptor beta chains originate from one sample sequenced in a study of T cell repertoires in cytomegalovirus infection (dated by TCRdb to about 2019). Read against the paper, the sample's treatment or condition label means: in vitro stimulation with specific CMV peptide epitopes to enrich CMV-specific T cells. These receptors are not linked to any known antigen. The data were produced on an Illumina HiSeq 1500. TCRdb reanalyzed the raw reads on its own, using fastp at Q25 for trimming and MiXCR for clone calling, and kept in-frame beta chains. Entries are consolidated by CDR3 protein sequence, retaining the most common genes and DNA. This sample is represented by about half a million distinct CDR3 sequences; around a third of them were singletons. Clones ranked in the top ten supply roughly 17% of the sample. The source material was cultured PBMCs, sampled from culture after CMV antigen stimulation. The receptor source for this set is a human donor in good health (CMV status not recorded). Some clones in this sample may be carry-over from other donors' samples.

This clonotype was detected a few times. This chain connects TRBV7-3 to TRBJ2-3, with D perhaps TRBD1 or TRBD2 (5 bases each). Germline V gene data show CDR1 as SGHTA and CDR2 as FQGTGA. V was cut by 5 bases and J by 2 bases, with 17 bases left in between. This CDR3 has 16 residues. In DNA form, the CDR3 reads TGTGCCAGCAGCGCAGGGACGGGTGGGGCCACAGATACGCAGTATTTT. Amino acids: CASSAGTGGATDTQYF.

The genes are TRBV5-1 and TRBJ2-6; 7 positions match TRBD1. J gave up 2 bases and V 4 bases, and 6 bases lay outside the gene matches. CDR3 size: 16 residues. The germline gives CDR1 SGHRS, CDR2 YFSETQ. The CDR3 nucleotides are TGCGCCAGCAGCGTCGTACAGGGGCCTGGGGCCAACGTCCTGACTTTC. Translating it yields CASSVVQGPGANVLTF.

The chain uses TRBV29-1 and TRBJ2-3; 11 bases agree with TRBD2. This CDR3 is built from 15 residues. The germline gives CDR1 SQVTM, CDR2 ANQGSEA. The ends lost 7 bases at V and 8 bases at J; junction bases unmatched: 14. This CDR3 is CSAETSGTARGTQYF. CDR3 nucleotide sequence: TGCAGCGCCGAGACTAGCGGGACCGCCAGGGGTACGCAGTATTTT.

The rearrangement links TRBV7-9 to TRBJ2-5, with 11 bases identical to TRBD2. Germline V gene sequence: CDR1 SEHNR, CDR2 FQNEAQ (reference sequence). The CDR3 sequence is 15 residues long. J lost 2 bases, V lost 4 bases, and 3 bases had no gene match. Here the CDR3 reads CASSYLAGGQETQYF. The DNA of the CDR3 is TGTGCCAGCAGCTACCTAGCGGGAGGACAAGAGACCCAGTACTTC.

The chain joins TRBV29-1 to TRBJ2-7; 7 positions agree with TRBD1. CDR3 length equals 13 residues. Germline CDR1 and CDR2: SQVTM and ANQGSEA. Trimming at V came to 8 bases and at J to 4 bases, leaving 11 bases not matched to a gene. CDR3 nucleotide sequence: TGCAGCACCCGACAGGGAATTGAGTACGAGCAGTACTTC. As protein: CSTRQGIEYEQYF.

The V and J genes are TRBV7-4 and TRBJ2-2; 10 positions agree with TRBD1. This CDR3 region has 15 residues. The trim removed 5 bases at V and 7 bases at J, leaving 7 bases unmatched. Germline CDR1 SGHVT, CDR2 SQSDAQ. CDR3 DNA sequence: TGTGCCAGCAGCATGACAGGGGGCGCGATCGGGGAGCTGTTTTTT. Its protein product is CASSMTGGAIGELFF.

This clonotype was seen at least ten times. The chain combines TRBV7-2 with TRBJ2-2, with TRBD2 matching over 7 bases. The CDR3 has 16 amino acids. Germline CDR1 is SGHTA and CDR2 is FQGNSA. Trimming took 1 base from V and 3 from J; bases not matched to a gene: 5. The CDR3 DNA sequence: TGTGCCAGCAGCTTAGTTCGACTAGCAGACACCGGGGAGCTGTTTTTT. Translated: CASSLVRLADTGELFF.

This chain connects TRBV6-2 or TRBV6-3 to TRBJ2-7; D unclear. The V end was cut by 3 bases, the J end by 0 bases, with 18 bases between. This CDR3 comprises 17 residues. CDR1 is MNHEY and CDR2 is SVGEGT in the germline V gene. The chain's CDR3 is CASSYLEWDISSYEQYV. CDR3 in DNA: TGTGCCAGCAGTTATCTCGAGTGGGATATCAGCTCCTACGAGCAGTACGTC.

This clonotype has a handful of counts. The chain carries TRBV28 and TRBJ1-5; D unresolved. V lost 3 bases and J 6 bases, leaving 3 bases between the germline ends. Germline assignment: CDR1 MDHEN and CDR2 SYDVKM. The CDR3 is 11 residues long. CDR3 in DNA: TGTGCCAGCAGTTTTAGTCAGCCCCAGCATTTT. Its protein is CASSFSQPQHF.

The chain recombines TRBV6-1 with TRBJ1-2, with TRBD1 matching over 10 bases. Germline CDR1 and CDR2: MNHNS and SASEGT. V lost 6 bases to trimming and J lost 1 base; unmatched junction nucleotides: 2. The CDR3 is 14 residues long. The CDR3 DNA reads as TGTGCCAGCAGGGGGACAGGGGATAACTATGGCTACACCTTC. Translation: CASRGTGDNYGYTF.

This clonotype has a count of ten or more. The rearrangement uses TRBV5-6 and TRBJ2-2; 7 bases agree with TRBD1. CDR1 is SGHDT and CDR2 is YYEEEE in the germline V gene. With 3 bases clipped from V and 0 bases from J, the junction kept 5 bases outside the gene matches. The CDR3 spans 16 residues. The CDR3 bases are TGTGCCAGCAGCTCGACCGGGACAGCGAACACCGGGGAGCTGTTTTTT. It is translated as CASSSTGTANTGELFF.

The genes are TRBV7-9 and TRBJ2-7; 13 nucleotides line up with TRBD2. The V and J ends lost 5 bases and 2 bases, in that order; junction bases with no gene match: 9. The CDR3 covers 17 residues. The germline CDR1 and CDR2 sequences are SEHNR and FQNEAQ (reference sequence). The CDR3 protein is CASSVLRTSGGTYEQYF. As DNA, the CDR3 is TGTGCCAGCAGCGTCCTCCGGACTAGCGGGGGAACCTACGAGCAGTACTTC.

This clonotype was detected only a few times. The genes are TRBV7-2 and TRBJ2-3; D not resolved. CDR3 length: 16 amino acids. From germline, CDR1 is SGHTA and CDR2 FQGNSA. Deletions cut 1 base from V and 2 bases from J, with 13 bases between. The CDR3 DNA reads as TGTGCCAGCAGCTTAGTCCCGGGTCTGTACACAGATACGCAGTATTTT. Translated, it gives CASSLVPGLYTDTQYF. Combining the CDR3 with reference TRBV7-2 and TRBJ2-3 gives the whole variable domain GAGVSQSPSNKVTEKGKDVELRCDPISGHTALYWYRQSLGQGLEFLIYFQGNSAPDKSGLPSDRFSAERTGGSVSTLTIQRTQQEDSAVYLCASSLVPGLYTDTQYFGPGTRLTVL.

This clonotype was seen many times. The V gene is TRBV7-2, the J gene TRBJ1-3; D unclear. Germline V gene data show CDR1 as SGHTA and CDR2 as FQGNSA. V was trimmed by 1 base and J by 0 bases, leaving 10 bases between them. The CDR3 spans 16 residues. CDR3 nucleotides: TGTGCCAGCAGCTTAGACCCGGCAACCTCTGGAAACACCATATATTTT. As protein: CASSLDPATSGNTIYF. The full variable domain, completed using reference TRBV7-2 and TRBJ1-3, is GAGVSQSPSNKVTEKGKDVELRCDPISGHTALYWYRQSLGQGLEFLIYFQGNSAPDKSGLPSDRFSAERTGGSVSTLTIQRTQQEDSAVYLCASSLDPATSGNTIYFGEGSWLTVV.

The V gene is TRBV5-1, the J gene TRBJ1-5, with 9 nucleotides matching TRBD1. Trimming removed 1 base from V and 3 bases from J; junction bases left unmatched: 2. The CDR3 is 15 amino acids. Germline CDR1 SGHRS, CDR2 YFSETQ. The CDR3 sequence is CASSLTGGHNQPQHF. The DNA of the CDR3 is TGCGCCAGCAGCTTGACAGGGGGCCACAATCAGCCCCAGCATTTT.